This TCR beta chain was found in a study of blood T cell repertoires in COVID-19. The table came from immunoSEQ multiplex PCR; TCRdb's copy has only in-frame clones and leaves some out. The table lists 260,000 or so clones, roughly 90% of them singletons, with just over 2.5% in the top ten. Trimming removed 5 bases from V and 3 bases from J; junction bases left unmatched: 6. The CDR3 loop spans 14 amino acids. The germline V gene encodes CDR1 SGHTA and CDR2 FQGNSA. Participants' own reports of clinical history determined their cohort assignment. This clone was counted once. This rearrangement joins TRBV7-2 to TRBJ1-1; 7 bases map to TRBD1. Sequencing input: PBMCs or T cells enriched from blood (not recorded which). The receptor was isolated from a woman younger than 45 with acute COVID-19. CDR3 in amino acids: CASSPDREYTEAFF. CDR3 nucleotides: TGTGCCAGCAGCCCCGACAGGGAGTACACTGAAGCTTTCTTT.